The text below deals with one TCR beta chain. The table came from immunoSEQ multiplex PCR; TCRdb's copy has only in-frame clones and leaves some out. The data show about 140,000 clones, approximately 80% seen once. The germline V gene has CDR1 SGHDT and CDR2 YYEEEE. Trimming took off 2 bases at V and 7 bases at J, with 12 bases between the two ends. The CDR3 has 13 residues. The sample is drawn from a study of blood T cell repertoires in COVID-19. This TCR came from a woman aged 18 to 35 who had been exposed to COVID-19. The rearrangement uses TRBV5-6 and TRBJ1-2; D is possibly TRBD1 (6 bases). The specimen was PBMCs or T cells enriched from blood (not recorded which). CDR3 in DNA: TGTGCCAGCAGCTTTGGGGGGGCAGGTGGCTACACCTTC. Amino acids: CASSFGGAGGYTF.